A single sample is the source of the 21 T cell receptor beta chains below, sequenced in a study of Ad26.COV2.S vaccination and SARS-CoV-2 variants. The data were produced by immunoSEQ multiplex PCR, yet TCRdb's version contains in-frame clones alone and is incomplete. The data show some 350,000 clones, 90% seen once. This sample's treatment: around 19 received Ad26.COV2.S at low or high dose, single or two shots; five or six received placebo; per-sample allocation not given. Vaccine and placebo recipients were sampled on day 63 after the first injection. Sequenced here: peripheral blood, sampled in a trial of Ad26.COV2.S vaccine versus placebo. The receptors stem from a person between 18 and 59 years old who received the Ad26.COV2.S COVID-19 vaccine or a placebo.

V and J are TRBV7-9 and TRBJ2-5, with D perhaps matching TRBD1 (5 bases). The CDR3 runs to 15 residues. V lost 1 base and J 5 bases, leaving 14 bases between the germline ends. In germline, CDR1 is SEHNR, CDR2 FQNEAQ (reference sequence). CDR3 region: CASSLGAGRTETQYF. Here the CDR3 DNA reads TGTGCCAGCAGCTTAGGGGCAGGGCGCACGGAGACCCAGTACTTC.

V gene TRBV7-9 combines with J gene TRBJ2-5; possibly TRBD1 for D (6 bases). V lost 4 bases to trimming and J lost 5 bases, with 8 bases between them. The CDR3 is 12 amino acids. The germline CDR1 and CDR2 sequences are SEHNR and FQNEAQ (reference sequence). The CDR3 DNA is TGTGCCAGCAGCTCAGGGGTGGAGACCCAGTACTTC. It codes for CASSSGVETQYF.

The chain is built from TRBV6-5 and TRBJ1-2, with D uncertain. Per germline, CDR1 MNHEY and CDR2 SVGAGI. The CDR3 contains 15 residues. Trimming cost V 6 bases and J 5 bases, with 19 bases left between them. The CDR3 loop is CASRSQYVEAYGYTF. The CDR3, as DNA: TGTGCCAGCAGATCTCAGTACGTAGAGGCTTATGGCTACACCTTC.

This clone has ten or more counts. The V call is TRBV28, the J call TRBJ1-1, with 7 bases aligning to TRBD1. The V segment lost 4 bases and the J segment 1 base; nucleotides outside the gene matches: 9. CDR3 length: 16 amino acids. The germline V gene encodes CDR1 MDHEN and CDR2 SYDVKM. The chain's CDR3 is CASSSTGDRPNTEAFF. CDR3 bases: TGTGCCAGCAGTTCAACGGGGGACAGACCGAACACTGAAGCTTTCTTT.

This rearrangement joins TRBV19 to TRBJ2-7; 7 nucleotides align to TRBD2. This CDR3 is built from 14 residues. Trimming took 8 bases from V and 0 from J; bases not matched to a gene: 7. CDR1 LNHDA and CDR2 SQIVND come from the germline V gene (reference sequence). The CDR3 bases are TGTGCCAGTTCGACGGGAGGAAGCTCCTACGAGCAGTACGTC. Its translation: CASSTGGSSYEQYV.

The chain is built from TRBV23-1 and TRBJ1-2, with D possibly being TRBD1 (5 bases). TRBV23-1 is designated an ORF whose function remains uncertain. Trimming removed 1 base from V and 8 bases from J, with 23 bases in between. This CDR3 spans 17 amino acids. The CDR3 sequence: CASSQFRQGDMDLGYTF. The CDR3 nucleotides read TGCGCCAGCAGTCAATTCCGGCAGGGAGATATGGATCTGGGCTACACCTTC.

This rearrangement joins TRBV9 to TRBJ1-4, with D unclear. Trimming removed 1 base at V and 4 bases at J, with 8 bases between. The CDR3 sequence is 14 residues long. Germline-derived CDR1 and CDR2 are SGDLS and YYNGEE. The CDR3 nucleotides read TGTGCCAGCAGCGTAACCCCCCATAATGAAAAACTGTTTTTT. It is translated as CASSVTPHNEKLFF.

J is TRBJ2-5 and V is TRBV7-6; TRBD2 matches at 8 bases. J lost 5 bases, V lost 4 bases, and 9 bases had no gene match. CDR1 is SGHVS, CDR2 FNYEAQ, per germline. This CDR3 is 15 amino acids long. CDR3 in DNA: TGTGCCAGCAGCTCCTTAGCGGGGTCCAGGGAGACCCAGTACTTC. It translates to CASSSLAGSRETQYF.

This clone was seen once. The V and J genes are TRBV2 and TRBJ1-1; unclear D gene. Germline-derived CDR1 and CDR2 are SNHLY and FYNNEI. This CDR3 has 12 residues. Trimming took 5 bases from V and 8 from J, leaving 12 bases between them. For the CDR3, the DNA is TGTGCCAGCAGTCGATCTTCCGGGGAAGCTTTCTTT. This codes for CASSRSSGEAFF.

CDR3 in amino acids: CASSPRILNTLWEQYF. CDR3 nucleotides: TGTGCCAGCTCACCCCGGATTTTAAATACGCTTTGGGAGCAGTACTTC. J is TRBJ2-7 and V is TRBV18, with no clear D. CDR1 KGHSH and CDR2 LQKENI come from the germline V gene. Trimming removed 3 bases from V and 7 bases from J, with 22 bases in between. This CDR3 has 16 amino acids.

V usage is TRBV21-1 and J usage is TRBJ2-7; TRBD2 is taken as the D call from the table, unchecked against the DNA. TRBV21-1 is classified as a pseudogene. This CDR3 has 21 amino acids. CDR3 sequence reads: CASSKRPVGLLAGMSSYEQYV. CDR3 nucleotides: TGTGCCAGCAGCAAACGCCCCGTTGGCTTACTAGCGGGGATGAGCTCCTACGAGCAGTACGTC.

In nucleotides, the CDR3 is TGTGCCAGCAGCTCCAATCGGGACAGGGGCGCAGAGACCCAGTACTTC. Its translation: CASSSNRDRGAETQYF. The rearrangement joins TRBV7-9 to TRBJ2-5; 10 nucleotides line up with TRBD1. V lost 4 bases and J lost 4; bases outside the gene matches: 9. CDR3 length: 16 amino acids. Per the germline V gene, CDR1 is SEHNR and CDR2 is FQNEAQ (reference sequence). The variable domain in full, completed from reference TRBV7-9 and TRBJ2-5, reads DTGVSQNPRHKITKRGQNVTFRCDPISEHNRLYWYRQTLGQGPEFLTYFQNEAQLEKSRLLSDRFSAERPKGSFSTLEIQRTEQGDSAMYLCASSSNRDRGAETQYFGPGTRLLVL.

V gene TRBV4-3 combines with J gene TRBJ1-2; a weak D match, TRBD1 (6 bases). The CDR3 has 17 residues. Germline V CDR1 and CDR2: LGHNA, YSLEER. The V end was cut by 0 bases, the J end by 5 bases, with 19 bases between. Here the CDR3 DNA reads TGCGCCAGCAGCCAAGATTCAGGGCCAGGGGACCTTTATGGCTACACCTTC. It translates to CASSQDSGPGDLYGYTF.

This chain links TRBV19 with TRBJ1-2, with D perhaps TRBD1 (6 bases). The germline gives CDR1 LNHDA, CDR2 SQIVND (reference sequence). CDR3 size: 14 residues. V was cut by 3 bases and J by 0 bases, with 8 bases left in between. CDR3: CASSMTGTNYGYTF. The DNA for the CDR3 is TGTGCCAGTAGTATGACAGGAACTAACTATGGCTACACCTTC. The full variable domain, its missing parts supplied by reference TRBV19 and TRBJ1-2, is DGGITQSPKYLFRKEGQNVTLSCEQNLNHDAMYWYRQDPGQGLRLIYYSQIVNDFQKGDIAEGYSVSREKKESFPLTVTSAQKNPTAFYLCASSMTGTNYGYTFGSGTRLTVV.

The chain recombines TRBV5-1 with TRBJ1-4; possibly TRBD1 for D (5 bases). The CDR3 runs to 15 residues. V was trimmed by 3 bases and J by 6 bases, leaving 15 bases between them. In germline, CDR1 is SGHRS, CDR2 YFSETQ. The CDR3 sequence is CASSSTFRDDEKLFF. The DNA of the CDR3 is TGCGCCAGCAGCTCGACATTCCGGGACGATGAAAAACTGTTTTTT.

Here the CDR3 reads CASSLVLAGVNEQFF. The CDR3 DNA follows: TGTGCCAGCAGCTTAGTTTTAGCGGGGGTTAATGAGCAGTTCTTC. This chain connects TRBV11-3 to TRBJ2-1, with 9 bases lining up with TRBD2. The CDR3 sequence is 15 residues long. CDR1 SGHNT and CDR2 YENEEA come from the germline V gene. J was trimmed by 7 bases and V by 1 base; bases with no gene match: 5. The complete variable domain, with remaining parts taken from reference TRBV11-3 and TRBJ2-1, reads EAGVVQSPRYKIIEKKQPVAFWCNPISGHNTLYWYLQNLGQGPELLIRYENEEAVDDSQLPKDRFSAERLKGVDSTLKIQPAELGDSAVYLCASSLVLAGVNEQFFGPGTRLTVL.

V and J are TRBV3-1 (or the pseudogene TRBV3-2) and TRBJ2-7, with 10 bases aligning to TRBD1. The CDR3 has 19 residues. Germline CDR1 and CDR2: LGHDT and YNNKEL (reference sequence). Trimming cost V 2 bases and J 1 base; bases outside gene matches: 14. DNA of the CDR3: TGTGCCAGCAGCCAAAGGGGGGTGATCAGGGACAGGGGTTCCTACGAGCAGTACTTC. This translates into CASSQRGVIRDRGSYEQYF.

V is TRBV2 and J is TRBJ1-5; maybe TRBD1 (6 bases). Germline values: CDR1 SNHLY, CDR2 FYNNEI. V lost 6 bases to trimming and J lost 0 bases, with 12 bases between them. CDR3 size: 15 residues. The CDR3 loop is CASSHDRHSNQPQHF. Written as DNA, the CDR3 is TGTGCCAGCAGCCACGACAGGCATAGCAATCAGCCCCAGCATTTT.

The rearrangement joins TRBV7-2 to TRBJ2-1; tentatively, D is TRBD2 (5 bases). Germline lookup yields CDR1 SGHTA and CDR2 FQGNSA. Trimming cost V 5 bases and J 4 bases, with 15 bases left between them. The CDR3 length is 15 residues. The CDR3 loop reads CASSPRALIYNEQFF. The CDR3 nucleotides read TGTGCCAGCAGCCCGAGGGCTCTAATTTACAATGAGCAGTTCTTC.

This CDR3 is CSVVDGRSNEKLFF. CDR3 bases: TGCAGCGTTGTGGACGGGAGGAGTAATGAAAAACTGTTTTTT. The rearrangement links TRBV29-1 to TRBJ1-4; no firm D call. Trimming shortened V by 4 bases and J by 4 bases, and 13 bases separated the two germline ends. Looked up from germline, CDR1 is SQVTM and CDR2 is ANQGSEA. The CDR3 loop spans 14 amino acids.

This chain uses TRBV4-2 with TRBJ2-5; no clear D gene. With 1 base removed from V and 5 bases from J, the gap between germline ends came to 11 bases. The CDR3 extends over 14 amino acids. Germline V gene sequence: CDR1 LGHNA, CDR2 YNFKEQ. CDR3 DNA: TGTGCCAGCAGCCAAGCTCAAGGGCTTGAGACCCAGTACTTC. Amino acid sequence: CASSQAQGLETQYF.